This passage covers 21 T cell receptor beta chains from one sample sequenced in a study of T cell repertoires in cytomegalovirus infection. Antigen specificity for these receptors is unknown. TCRdb reanalysed the reads using MiXCR and keeps one entry per CDR3 protein. The table includes roughly 990,000 distinct CDR3 sequences, roughly 30% detected once. The input for sequencing was cultured CD8+ T cells from PBMCs, taken from culture after CMV antigen stimulation. These receptors were obtained from a human donor in good health (CMV status not recorded). Some clones in this sample may be carry-over from other donors' samples.

The chain joins TRBV27 to TRBJ2-5; unclear D gene. Looked up from germline, CDR1 is MNHEY and CDR2 is SMNVEV (reference sequence). The germline V and J ends were trimmed by 0 bases and 3 bases, with 14 bases remaining between them. The CDR3 covers 16 residues. Here the CDR3 reads CASSLSVLSLKETQYF. For the CDR3, the DNA is TGTGCCAGCAGTTTATCGGTCCTTTCCCTAAAAGAGACCCAGTACTTC.

This clonotype was seen repeatedly, ten times or more. This chain uses TRBV13 with TRBJ1-1; D not certain. With 2 bases removed from V and 10 bases from J, the gap between germline ends came to 14 bases. Germline loops: CDR1 PRHDT, CDR2 FYEKMQ (reference sequence). The CDR3 spans 13 residues. In DNA form, the CDR3 reads TGTGCCAGCAGCTTAATAGGGTATGGCGGAGCTTTCTTT. It translates to CASSLIGYGGAFF.

The table lists this clonotype with a few counts. The CDR3 spells CASSYGGSGEQYV. CDR3 sequence (DNA): TGTGCCAGCAGTTACGGGGGGTCTGGTGAGCAGTACGTC. This chain joins TRBV6-2 or TRBV6-3 and TRBJ2-7; D is perhaps TRBD2 (6 bases). The CDR3 extends over 13 amino acids. The V end was cut by 2 bases, the J end by 7 bases, with 12 bases between. In germline, CDR1 is MNHEY, CDR2 SVGEGT.

Concerning this clonotype itself: A read error may explain this, as a much larger clone is one base away. V and J are TRBV7-6 and TRBJ2-3; tentatively, D is TRBD1 or TRBD2 (5 bases each). Trimming stripped 4 bases from V and 4 bases from J, with 21 bases between. CDR1 is SGHVS, CDR2 FNYEAQ, per germline. The length of the CDR3 is 17 residues. The CDR3 loop is CASSWWGSLTSSDTQYF. The CDR3 nucleotides read TGTGCCAGCAGCTGGTGGGGGAGCCTTACCTCCTCAGATACGCAGTATTTT.

Note on this clonotype: Compared with germline, one end of the junction differs, possibly owing to a read error. The gene calls are TRBV7-9 and TRBJ1-1; D ambiguous. Germline CDR1 reads SEHNR; CDR2 reads FQNEAQ (reference sequence). CDR3 size: 11 residues. CDR3 amino acids: CTSPGNTEAFF. The CDR3 nucleotides read TGTACCAGTCCGGGGAACACTGAAGCTTTCTTT.

The chain is built from TRBV19 and TRBJ2-2; D may match TRBD1 or TRBD2 (5 bases each). The CDR3 is made up of 15 amino acids. Trimming took off 2 bases at V and 9 bases at J, with 16 bases between the two ends. Looked up from germline, CDR1 is LNHDA and CDR2 is SQIVND (reference sequence). CDR3 DNA sequence: TGTGCCAGTAGTATAAGTAGGGGACCGCCGCGGGAGCTGTTTTTT. Its translation is CASSISRGPPRELFF. Complete variable domain (other parts from reference TRBV19 and TRBJ2-2): DGGITQSPKYLFRKEGQNVTLSCEQNLNHDAMYWYRQDPGQGLRLIYYSQIVNDFQKGDIAEGYSVSREKKESFPLTVTSAQKNPTAFYLCASSISRGPPRELFFGEGSRLTVL.

The chain couples TRBV6-5 to TRBJ2-7; tentative D call: TRBD2 (5 bases). Germline CDR1 MNHEY, CDR2 SVGAGI. The CDR3 covers 13 residues. V shed 7 bases and J shed 5 bases, with 15 bases lying between them. CDR3 protein: CASMGRTEHEQYV. The CDR3 bases are TGTGCCAGCATGGGGAGAACGGAGCACGAGCAGTACGTC.

About this clonotype: The CDR3 ends on some other residue instead of the conserved phenylalanine or tryptophan, so this is likely a read error. The V call is TRBV7-8, the J call TRBJ2-1; a weak D match, TRBD2 (7 bases). The V gene lost 4 bases and the J gene lost 4 bases, with 17 bases spanning the gap. This CDR3 has 16 amino acids. Germline lookup yields CDR1 SGHVS and CDR2 FQNEAQ. The CDR3 nucleotides are TGTGCCAGCAGCTCCACCCGGGGGGCTTCGTACAATGAGCAGTTCTCC. Protein sequence: CASSSTRGASYNEQFS.

This clonotype was seen only a few times. The chain uses TRBV6-1 and TRBJ2-3; D possibly corresponds to TRBD1 (5 bases). Germline V gene data show CDR1 as MNHNS and CDR2 as SASEGT. V was clipped by 4 bases and J by 4 bases, with 18 bases between them. The CDR3 length is 16 residues. The CDR3 loop is CASSAPGNLGPDTQYF. Here the CDR3 DNA reads TGTGCCAGCAGTGCGCCGGGTAACTTGGGGCCAGATACGCAGTATTTT.

This clonotype has more than one count but fewer than ten. The J gene is TRBJ1-4, the V gene TRBV6-5, with D maybe TRBD1 (5 bases). This CDR3 is built from 15 residues. With 2 bases removed from V and 3 bases from J, the gap between germline ends came to 10 bases. Germline V CDR1 and CDR2: MNHEY, SVGAGI. CDR3 sequence: CASSYIGGANEKLFF. The CDR3 nucleotides are TGTGCCAGCAGTTACATCGGGGGGGCTAATGAAAAACTGTTTTTT.

The chain employs TRBV27 and TRBJ2-5; D could derive from TRBD1 or TRBD2 (5 bases each). V was clipped by 4 bases and J by 2 bases, with 11 bases between them. Looked up from germline, CDR1 is MNHEY and CDR2 is SMNVEV (reference sequence). The CDR3 consists of 14 residues. The CDR3 sequence is CASSWGPDQETQYF. In DNA, the CDR3 is TGTGCCAGCAGTTGGGGACCGGATCAAGAGACCCAGTACTTC.

This clonotype was recorded many times. V usage is TRBV7-6 and J usage is TRBJ2-1; 7 bases are a match to TRBD2. This CDR3 region has 17 residues. In germline, CDR1 is SGHVS, CDR2 FNYEAQ. After removal of 4 bases from V and 0 bases from J, the junction contained 9 bases not matched to a gene. The CDR3 bases are TGTGCCAGCAGCTCCCACCGGGCGGGAGACTCCTACAATGAGCAGTTCTTC. Translated: CASSSHRAGDSYNEQFF.

As for this clonotype: A much larger clone sits a single nucleotide away, making a read error possible. V usage is TRBV7-2 and J usage is TRBJ2-2; a possible D gene is TRBD2 (5 bases). Germline loops: CDR1 SGHTA, CDR2 FQGNSA. There are 14 residues in the CDR3. The CDR3 nucleotides are TGTGCCAGCAGCCCCGAGCAGAACACCGGGGAGCTGTGTTTT. Protein sequence: CASSPEQNTGELCF.

V and J are TRBV3-1 and TRBJ2-3; D is uncertain. V was pared by 6 bases and J by 2 bases, with 9 bases between. The V gene's germline CDR1 is LGHDT and CDR2 YNNKEL (reference sequence). The CDR3 loop spans 13 amino acids. Written as DNA, the CDR3 is TGTGCCAGCAGTCCGTCTAACACAGATACGCAGTATTTT. Its translation is CASSPSNTDTQYF.

Notes on this clonotype: With a far larger clone one base away, a read error is the likely cause. The genes are TRBV7-2 and TRBJ2-1; D is unresolved. The germline V gene has CDR1 SGHTA and CDR2 FQGNSA. The CDR3 is 13 amino acids. The CDR3 reads CASSLAVGNGQFF. As DNA, the CDR3 is TGTGCCAGCAGCTTAGCGGTGGGGAATGGGCAGTTCTTC.

This clonotype was seen more than once but under ten times. V is TRBV6-5 and J is TRBJ2-2; D is perhaps TRBD1 or TRBD2 (6 bases each). Germline-derived CDR1 and CDR2 are MNHEY and SVGAGI. Trimming took off 5 bases at V and 3 bases at J, with 13 bases between the two ends. This CDR3 has 15 residues. CDR3 nucleotide sequence: TGTGCCAGCAGTATGACGGAGGGGGACACCGGGGAGCTGTTTTTT. It codes for CASSMTEGDTGELFF.

V and J are TRBV5-6 and TRBJ1-1; D possibly corresponds to TRBD1 (5 bases). Trimming removed 4 bases from V and 0 bases from J, with 31 bases in between. Looked up from germline, CDR1 is SGHDT and CDR2 is YYEEEE. CDR3 size: 21 residues. As DNA, the CDR3 is TGTGCCAGCAGCCCGAAGGGTTCTAGGGGAAGAACCCTTCCCTTGAACACTGAAGCTTTCTTT. The encoded protein is CASSPKGSRGRTLPLNTEAFF.

V and J are TRBV6-1 and TRBJ1-1, with no clear D. Trimming took off 7 bases at V and 2 bases at J, with 11 bases between the two ends. Germline V gives CDR1 MNHNS, CDR2 SASEGT. The CDR3 has 13 amino acids. Here the CDR3 reads CASTLSPNTEAFF. DNA of the CDR3: TGTGCCAGCACCCTATCCCCTAACACTGAAGCTTTCTTT.

The chain is built from TRBV28 and TRBJ2-1, with 10 bases matching TRBD2. Trimming removed 2 bases from V and 7 bases from J; junction bases left unmatched: 8. The V gene's germline CDR1 is MDHEN and CDR2 SYDVKM. The CDR3 spans 16 residues. The CDR3 sequence: CASSLKRGGRWNEQFF. The DNA of the CDR3 is TGTGCCAGCAGTTTAAAGCGGGGGGGCCGATGGAATGAGCAGTTCTTC.

This chain uses TRBV5-1 with TRBJ2-7; possibly TRBD1 or TRBD2 for D (5 bases each). V gave up 6 bases and J gave up 3 bases, with 19 bases separating them. Germline CDR1 SGHRS, CDR2 YFSETQ. CDR3 length: 15 amino acids. The CDR3 DNA sequence: TGCGCCAGCATCTTTACCCCGGGACGCAGCTACGAGCAGTACTTC. Translation gives CASIFTPGRSYEQYF.

This rearrangement joins TRBV6-2 or TRBV6-3 to TRBJ2-2; D is perhaps TRBD1 (6 bases). Trimming took off 6 bases at V and 6 bases at J, with 17 bases between the two ends. CDR1 is MNHEY and CDR2 is SVGEGT in the germline V gene. The CDR3 has 15 amino acids. The chain's CDR3 is CASSSLDRLAGELFF. The CDR3 DNA follows: TGTGCCAGCAGCTCCCTCGACAGGCTAGCCGGGGAGCTGTTTTTT.